This TCR beta chain was identified during a study of blood T cell repertoires in COVID-19. Overall study: Sources were T cells, B-cell-depleted T cells, or PBMCs; the material itself was cDNA or gDNA.

Original processing methods: Counts of nucleated cells, estimated from reference gene primer amplification, were obtained. Here immunoSEQ multiplex PCR was the method, and the copy in TCRdb shows in-frame clones only, minus some. V and J calls and clone size are given by that table; D and trimming were obtained from the DNA. The sample has tens of thousands of clones; roughly 76% are singletons. This CDR3 is 15 amino acids long. The V and J ends lost 5 bases and 3 bases, in that order; junction bases with no gene match: 8. Germline V gene lookup returns CDR1 LGHDT and CDR2 YNNKEL (reference sequence).

The TCR originated in a woman in her seventies with acute or convalescent COVID-19. The chain couples TRBV3-1 (or the pseudogene TRBV3-2) to TRBJ1-2; 8 positions match TRBD1. The sequencing sample was made of peripheral blood. This CDR3 reads CASSNTGGGDYGYTF. DNA for the CDR3: TGTGCCAGCAGCAATACAGGGGGAGGTGACTATGGCTACACCTTC.